This T cell receptor (beta chain) was documented in a study of blood T cells in healthy people across ages. V lost 6 bases and J 6 bases, leaving 12 bases between the germline ends. The CDR3 is 13 residues long. Germline V gene sequence: CDR1 DFQATT, CDR2 SNEGSKA (reference sequence). The use of a sample-barcoded 5' primer and a J-beta primer mix characterized a second PCR of about 6 to 11 cycles. TCRdb passed the 5' RACE reads through MiXCR, listing each CDR3 protein once. The sample lists 500,000 to 650,000 distinct CDR3 sequences; approximately 26% were seen once. Peripheral blood was drawn, approximately 10 milliliters per donor. Samples each yielded at least 6 micrograms of total RNA. These data also featured in a second study, about T cells of mothers and their children. From that second work: Over 9.5 million reads per mother and some 3 million per child were obtained.

The clonotype originates from a boy between 2 and 10 years old in good health. Material: blood. This sequence joins TRBV20-1 and TRBJ1-6, with D unresolved. CDR3 bases: TGCAGTGCCAGATGGTGGGTTAATTCACCCCTCCACTTT. This encodes CSARWWVNSPLHF.